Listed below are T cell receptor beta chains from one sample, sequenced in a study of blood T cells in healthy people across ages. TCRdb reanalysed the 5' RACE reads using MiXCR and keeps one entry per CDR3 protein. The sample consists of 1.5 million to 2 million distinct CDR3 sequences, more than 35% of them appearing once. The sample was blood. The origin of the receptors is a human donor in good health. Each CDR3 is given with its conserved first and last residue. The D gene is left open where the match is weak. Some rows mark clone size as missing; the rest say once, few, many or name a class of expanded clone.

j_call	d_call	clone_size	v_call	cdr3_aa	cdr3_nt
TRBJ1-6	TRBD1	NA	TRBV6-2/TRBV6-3	CASTYRGPGSPLHF	TGTGCCAGCACCTACAGGGGGCCCGGTTCACCCCTCCACTTT
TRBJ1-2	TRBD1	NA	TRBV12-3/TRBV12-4	CASSRTGAPTYGYTF	TGTGCCAGCAGTAGGACAGGCGCGCCCACCTATGGCTACACCTTC
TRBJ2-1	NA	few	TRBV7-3	CASSLGVQSYNEQFF	TGTGCCAGCAGCTTAGGGGTCCAATCTTACAATGAGCAGTTCTTC
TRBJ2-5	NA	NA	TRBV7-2	CASSLSKSGPKETQYF	TGTGCCAGCAGCTTAAGTAAAAGTGGCCCGAAAGAGACCCAGTACTTC
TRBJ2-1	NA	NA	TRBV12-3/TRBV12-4	CASKGGETGYNEQFF	TGTGCCAGCAAGGGGGGAGAAACCGGGTACAATGAGCAGTTCTTC
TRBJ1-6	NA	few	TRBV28	CASSFEGENSPLHF	TGTGCCAGCAGTTTTGAGGGGGAGAATTCACCCCTCCACTTT
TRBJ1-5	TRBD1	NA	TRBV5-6	CASSWGTGTNQPQHF	TGTGCCAGCAGCTGGGGGACAGGTACCAATCAGCCCCAGCATTTT
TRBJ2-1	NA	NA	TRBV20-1	CSASAPTVVSNEQFF	TGCAGTGCTAGTGCTCCGACCGTAGTTAGTAATGAGCAGTTCTTC
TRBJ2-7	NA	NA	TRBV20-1	CSARDDRLAYEQYF	TGCAGTGCTAGAGATGACAGGCTTGCCTACGAGCAGTACTTC
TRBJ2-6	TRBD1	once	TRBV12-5	CASARGQGLLSGANVPTF	TGTGCTAGTGCCAGAGGACAGGGGCTCCTCTCTGGGGCCAACGTCCCGACTTTC
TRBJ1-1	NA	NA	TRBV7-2	CASSLEGLRTTEAFF	TGTGCCAGCAGCTTAGAGGGGTTGAGGACCACTGAAGCTTTCTTT
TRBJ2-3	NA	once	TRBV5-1	CASIPSTGADTQYF	TGCGCCAGCATTCCTTCGACCGGGGCAGATACGCAGTATTTT
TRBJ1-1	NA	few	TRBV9	CASTPGGETEAFF	TGTGCCAGCACCCCCGGGGGGGAAACTGAAGCTTTCTTT
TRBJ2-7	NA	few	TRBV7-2	CASSLAGRPGVDEQYF	TGTGCCAGCAGCTTAGCGGGGAGGCCAGGGGTCGACGAGCAGTACTTC
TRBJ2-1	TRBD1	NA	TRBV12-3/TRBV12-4	CASSPGTGSWDEQFF	TGTGCCAGCAGTCCAGGGACAGGGTCGTGGGATGAGCAGTTCTTC
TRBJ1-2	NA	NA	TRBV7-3	CASSPGPQESLYGYTF	TGTGCCAGCAGCCCGGGCCCCCAGGAGTCGCTATATGGCTACACCTTC
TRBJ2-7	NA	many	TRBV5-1	CASQGSSYEQYF	TGCGCCAGCCAAGGGTCGAGCTACGAGCAGTACTTC
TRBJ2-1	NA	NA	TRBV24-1	CATSVNEGVNEQFF	TGTGCCACCAGTGTAAATGAGGGGGTCAATGAGCAGTTCTTC
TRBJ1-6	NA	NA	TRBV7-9	CASNLGTRDSPLHF	TGTGCCAGCAACCTGGGGACAAGAGATTCACCCCTCCACTTT
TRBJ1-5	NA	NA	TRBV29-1	CNVEDREAQPQHF	TGTAACGTTGAAGATCGGGAGGCACAGCCCCAGCATTTT
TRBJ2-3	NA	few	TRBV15	CATSRSGQIILTDTQYF	TGTGCCACCAGCAGATCCGGACAGATAATACTCACAGATACGCAGTATTTT
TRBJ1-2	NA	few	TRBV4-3	CASSQDNLGLGSTF	TGCGCCAGCAGCCAAGATAATTTAGGACTAGGAAGCACCTTC
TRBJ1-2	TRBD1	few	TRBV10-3	CAIGWTGNGYTF	TGTGCCATCGGTTGGACAGGGAATGGCTACACCTTC
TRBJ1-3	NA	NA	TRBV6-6	CASSYSGGIGAGNTIYF	TGTGCCAGCAGTTACTCGGGAGGGATAGGGGCTGGAAACACCATATATTTT
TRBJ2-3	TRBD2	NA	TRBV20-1	CSAQRGAYTDTQYF	TGCAGTGCCCAGCGGGGAGCCTACACAGATACGCAGTATTTT
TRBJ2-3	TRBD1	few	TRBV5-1	CASSPLGTGLYADTQYF	TGCGCCAGCAGCCCTTTGGGGACAGGTTTATATGCAGATACGCAGTATTTT
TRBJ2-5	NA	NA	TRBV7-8	CASSLRWQQETQYF	TGTGCCAGCAGCTTACGGTGGCAGCAAGAGACCCAGTACTTC
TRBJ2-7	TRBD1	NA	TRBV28	CASSFNPSGGNHEQYF	TGTGCCAGCAGTTTTAACCCGTCAGGGGGTAACCACGAGCAGTACTTC
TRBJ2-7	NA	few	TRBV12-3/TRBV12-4	CASSLRAVSTYEQYF	TGTGCCAGCAGTTTAAGGGCAGTTAGTACCTACGAGCAGTACTTC
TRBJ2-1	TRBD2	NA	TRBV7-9	CASSLAGTIGDEQFF	TGTGCCAGCAGCTTGGCCGGGACTATAGGTGATGAGCAGTTCTTC
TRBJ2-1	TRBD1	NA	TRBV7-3	CASSPQQGEIDEQFF	TGTGCCAGCAGCCCCCAACAGGGGGAGATCGATGAGCAGTTCTTC
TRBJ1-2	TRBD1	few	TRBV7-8	CASSLASAGGGDGYTF	TGTGCCAGCAGCTTAGCGTCTGCAGGGGGCGGGGATGGCTACACCTTC
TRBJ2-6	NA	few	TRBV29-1	CSISQSASGANVLTF	TGCAGCATATCTCAGTCAGCTTCTGGGGCCAACGTCCTGACTTTC
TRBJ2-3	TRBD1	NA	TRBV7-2	CASSPRQGSTQDTQYF	TGTGCCAGCAGCCCGCGACAGGGGAGCACACAAGATACGCAGTATTTT
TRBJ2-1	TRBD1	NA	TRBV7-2	CASSHTGTGAYNEQFF	TGTGCCAGCAGCCACACGGGGACAGGGGCCTACAATGAGCAGTTCTTC
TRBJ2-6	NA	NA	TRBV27	CAGSRQLDTNSGANVLTF	TGTGCCGGCAGTAGACAACTCGACACCAACTCTGGGGCCAACGTCCTGACTTTC
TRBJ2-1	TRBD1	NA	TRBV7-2	CASSSYGTGQFF	TGTGCCAGCAGCTCCTACGGGACAGGGCAGTTCTTC
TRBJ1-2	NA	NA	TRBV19	CASSIESEYYGYTF	TGTGCCAGTAGTATAGAGTCGGAATACTATGGCTACACCTTC
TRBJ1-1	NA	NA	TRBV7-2	CASSLWGGAEAFF	TGTGCCAGCAGCTTATGGGGGGGAGCTGAAGCTTTCTTT
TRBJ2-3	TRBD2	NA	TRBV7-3	CASSPLAGGQDTQYF	TGTGCCAGCAGCCCCCTAGCGGGGGGGCAAGATACGCAGTATTTT
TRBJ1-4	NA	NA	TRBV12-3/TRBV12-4	CASSLFPFEKLFF	TGTGCCAGCAGTTTATTTCCCTTTGAAAAACTGTTTTTT
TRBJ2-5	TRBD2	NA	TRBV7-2	CASSLTSFQETQYF	TGTGCCAGCAGCTTGACTAGCTTCCAAGAGACCCAGTACTTC
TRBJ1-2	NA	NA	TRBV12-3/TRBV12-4	CASSSTGSIYGYTF	TGTGCCAGCAGTTCGACAGGCTCCATCTATGGCTACACCTTC
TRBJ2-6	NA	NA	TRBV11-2	CASSAGANVRTF	TGTGCCAGCAGCGCAGGGGCCAACGTCCGGACTTTC
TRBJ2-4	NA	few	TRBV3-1	CASSQDRKIQYF	TGTGCCAGCAGCCAAGATCGTAAAATCCAGTACTTC
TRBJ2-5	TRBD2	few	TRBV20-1	CSATLLAGGTRETQYF	TGCAGTGCTACCCTACTAGCGGGGGGGACTCGGGAGACCCAGTACTTC
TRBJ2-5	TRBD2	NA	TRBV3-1	CASSDTSGGHQETQYF	TGTGCCAGCAGCGATACTAGCGGGGGGCACCAAGAGACCCAGTACTTC
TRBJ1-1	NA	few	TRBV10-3	CAISDGANTEAFF	TGTGCCATCAGTGATGGGGCGAACACTGAAGCTTTCTTT
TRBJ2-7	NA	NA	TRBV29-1	CSVAVLGEQYF	TGCAGCGTTGCCGTTTTGGGCGAGCAGTACTTC
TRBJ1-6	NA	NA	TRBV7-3	CASSLGSPYSPLHF	TGTGCCAGCAGCTTAGGTAGCCCTTATTCACCCCTCCACTTT
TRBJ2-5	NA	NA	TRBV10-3	CATSERADDQETQYF	TGTGCCACCAGTGAAAGGGCGGACGACCAAGAGACCCAGTACTTC
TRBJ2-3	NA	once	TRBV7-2	CASIQGEGTDTQYF	TGTGCCAGCATACAGGGTGAGGGCACAGATACGCAGTATTTT
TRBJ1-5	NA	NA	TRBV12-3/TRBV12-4	CASSLQTFGQPQHF	TGTGCCAGCAGTTTGCAGACTTTTGGTCAGCCCCAGCATTTT
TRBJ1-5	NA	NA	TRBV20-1	CSANRMTGYSNQPQHF	TGCAGTGCCAACCGAATGACTGGATATAGCAATCAGCCCCAGCATTTT
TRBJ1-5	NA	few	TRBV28	CASSFAYDQPQHF	TGTGCCAGCAGTTTCGCATATGACCAGCCCCAGCATTTT
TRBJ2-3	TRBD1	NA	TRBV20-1	CSAGDPQGVGADTQYF	TGCAGTGCTGGAGATCCCCAGGGGGTGGGTGCAGATACGCAGTATTTT
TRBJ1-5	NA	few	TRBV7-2	CASSLNSGNQPQHF	TGTGCCAGCAGCTTAAACAGCGGCAATCAGCCCCAGCATTTT
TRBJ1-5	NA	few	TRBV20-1	CSAIPNGVPSNQPQHF	TGCAGTGCTATTCCTAACGGGGTTCCTAGCAATCAGCCCCAGCATTTT
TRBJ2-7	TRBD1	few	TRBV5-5	CASSGPGTVYEQYF	TGTGCCAGCAGCGGGCCCGGGACAGTCTACGAGCAGTACTTC